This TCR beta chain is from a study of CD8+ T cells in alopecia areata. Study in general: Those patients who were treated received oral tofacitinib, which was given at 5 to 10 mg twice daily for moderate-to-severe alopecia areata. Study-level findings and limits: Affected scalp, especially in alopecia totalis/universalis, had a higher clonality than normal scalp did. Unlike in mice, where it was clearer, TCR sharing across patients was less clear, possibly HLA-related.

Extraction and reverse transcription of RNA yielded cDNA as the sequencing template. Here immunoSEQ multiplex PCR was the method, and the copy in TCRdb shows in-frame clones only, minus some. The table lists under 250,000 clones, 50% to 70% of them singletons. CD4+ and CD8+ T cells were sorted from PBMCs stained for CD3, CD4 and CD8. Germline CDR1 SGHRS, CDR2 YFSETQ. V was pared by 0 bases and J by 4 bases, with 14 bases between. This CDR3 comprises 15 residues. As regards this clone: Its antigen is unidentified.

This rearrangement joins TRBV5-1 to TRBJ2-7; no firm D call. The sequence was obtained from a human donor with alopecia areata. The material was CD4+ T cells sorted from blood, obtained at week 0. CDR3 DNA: TGCGCCAGCAGCTTGGACGTTGCAGTAGAGTACGAGCAGTACTTC. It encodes CASSLDVAVEYEQYF.